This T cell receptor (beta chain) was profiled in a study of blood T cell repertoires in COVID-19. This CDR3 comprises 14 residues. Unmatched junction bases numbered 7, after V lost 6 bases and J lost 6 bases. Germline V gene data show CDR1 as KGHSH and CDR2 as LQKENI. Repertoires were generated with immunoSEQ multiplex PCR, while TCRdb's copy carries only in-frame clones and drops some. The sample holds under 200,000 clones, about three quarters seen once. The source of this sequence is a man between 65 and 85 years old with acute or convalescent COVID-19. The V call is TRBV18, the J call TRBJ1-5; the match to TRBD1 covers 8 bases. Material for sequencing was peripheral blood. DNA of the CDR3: TGTGCCAGCTCTCTTGACAGGGGAGGTCAGCCCCAGCATTTT. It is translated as CASSLDRGGQPQHF. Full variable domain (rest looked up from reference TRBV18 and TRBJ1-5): NAGVMQNPRHLVRRRGQEARLRCSPMKGHSHVYWYRQLPEEGLKFMVYLQKENIIDESGMPKERFSAEFPKEGPSILRIQQVVRGDSAAYFCASSLDRGGQPQHFGDGTRLSIL.